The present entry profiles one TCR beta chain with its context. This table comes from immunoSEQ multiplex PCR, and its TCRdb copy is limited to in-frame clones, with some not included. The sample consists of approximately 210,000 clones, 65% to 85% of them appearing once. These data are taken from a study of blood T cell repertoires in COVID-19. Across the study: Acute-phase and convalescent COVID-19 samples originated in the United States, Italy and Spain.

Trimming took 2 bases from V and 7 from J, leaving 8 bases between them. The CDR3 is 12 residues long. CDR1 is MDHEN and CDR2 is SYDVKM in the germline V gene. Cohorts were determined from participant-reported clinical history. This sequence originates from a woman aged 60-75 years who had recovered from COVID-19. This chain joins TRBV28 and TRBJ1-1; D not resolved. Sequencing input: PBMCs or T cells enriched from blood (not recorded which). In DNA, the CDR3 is TGTGCCAGCAGTTTACTCCAGGTTGAAGCTTTCTTT. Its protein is CASSLLQVEAFF.